This record looks at one T cell receptor (beta chain) sequence and its context. Its antigen is unidentified. Built from TCR beta cDNA, the libraries had unique molecular identifiers in them. TCRdb reanalysed the PCR reads using MiXCR and keeps one entry per CDR3 protein. The top ten clones hold 7.6% of a sample with about 430,000 distinct CDR3 sequences, less than 40% of them seen once. V was pared by 5 bases and J by 4 bases, with 11 bases between. This CDR3 is built from 13 residues. Germline values: CDR1 SGHTA, CDR2 FQGNSA. These data belong to a study of post-analysis software for immune sequencing data. As for the study in general: The patients showed relapsing-remitting, secondary progressive and progressive-relapsing multiple sclerosis courses.

Study results and limitations: Normalized Chao1 diversity was significantly lower in multiple sclerosis patients than in controls. Five or six TRBV segments appeared more often in patients than in controls, and TRBV5-6, TRBV5-1 and TRBV20-1 were among these.

The chain joins TRBV7-2 to TRBJ1-2; the D is unclear. The sequencing input was blood. This TCR derives from a girl under 10 years old with multiple sclerosis. The CDR3 bases are TGTGCCAGCAGCCCCAGACGGAGCTATGGCTACACCTTC. It encodes CASSPRRSYGYTF. The full variable domain, in which reference TRBV7-2 and TRBJ1-2 provide the parts outside the CDR3, is GAGVSQSPSNKVTEKGKDVELRCDPISGHTALYWYRQSLGQGLEFLIYFQGNSAPDKSGLPSDRFSAERTGGSVSTLTIQRTQQEDSAVYLCASSPRRSYGYTFGSGTRLTVV.